This T cell receptor (beta chain) was obtained from a study of cytomegalovirus exposure and HLA in healthy donors. The protocol was immunoSEQ multiplex PCR, while the TCRdb copy is restricted to in-frame clones and leaves out a portion. The sample lists approximately 180,000 clones; approximately 85% were seen once. Germline V lookup: CDR1 SSHAT, CDR2 FNYEAQ (reference sequence). CDR3 length: 15 residues. V gave up 5 bases and J gave up 7 bases, with 17 bases separating them. The V call is TRBV7-7, the J call TRBJ2-2; perhaps TRBD1 as D (6 bases). The sample consisted of PBMCs. The receptor comes from a young woman in good health and CMV-seronegative. CDR3 nucleotides: TGTGCCAGCAGCCCCCACAGGGTAGAGGGCGGGGAGCTGTTTTTT. Protein: CASSPHRVEGGELFF.